The source of this T cell receptor beta chain is a study of control samples from healthy donors and cancer patients. This CDR3 has 16 residues. The germline V and J ends were trimmed by 4 bases and 4 bases, with 16 bases remaining between them. The V gene's germline CDR1 is MNHNY and CDR2 SVGAGI (reference sequence). The method was immunoSEQ multiplex PCR; TCRdb's version includes in-frame clones alone and lacks a portion of them. The sample has tens of thousands of clones, more than 85% seen once. The genes are TRBV6-6 and TRBJ2-2; weak D call: TRBD1 (6 bases). Sequencing used PBMCs. The clonotype was recovered from a man aged 35 to 55 with colorectal cancer. CDR3 region: CASSSGWTVVTGELFF. The CDR3 nucleotides are TGTGCCAGCAGTTCGGGTTGGACAGTCGTCACCGGGGAGCTGTTTTTT.